Included here is one T cell receptor (beta chain) sequence, with context. Its antigen is still unknown. Sample time point: blood from clinic visit 5 months post-surgery; TSC patient then seizure free. Only cases whose brain tissue showed the highest T cell transcript signatures were sequenced. Pre-surgery treatment included at least one anti-epileptic drug. The CDR3 runs to 16 residues. CDR1 LNHDA and CDR2 SQIVND come from the germline V gene (reference sequence). Between the trimmed V and J ends, which lost 4 bases and 0 bases, there was a span of 14 bases. These data originate in a study of brain T cells in children with intractable seizures. Findings and limits, study-wide: Absence of clones before surgery may stem from lower sequencing depth. Only CDR3 sequence similarity suggested viral specificity, without known HCMV serostatus.

Sequencing used immunoSEQ multiplex PCR; TCRdb keeps in-frame clones, though not all of them. The sample contains about 350,000 clones, 93% of which appear only once. The source is a boy younger than two with tuberous sclerosis and intractable seizures. This rearrangement joins TRBV19 to TRBJ2-3; unclear D gene. The sample was peripheral blood, taken roughly 5 months after surgery. This chain's CDR3 is CASSKGGTTSTDTQYF. CDR3 DNA sequence: TGTGCCAGTAGTAAAGGCGGAACAACTAGCACAGATACGCAGTATTTT.